The TCR beta chain under discussion was sequenced for a study of cytomegalovirus exposure and HLA in healthy donors. Study-wide background: A subsequent analysis reported that the 95 to 150 validation repertoires were produced on the same platform that had also been used for the 666 first-cohort repertoires. Study-level findings and limits: In vitro confirmation showed a few CMV-associated chains to be CMV antigen specific. Over 150 TCR beta chains were listed as cytomegalovirus-associated.

Generated by immunoSEQ multiplex PCR, the TCRdb table keeps only in-frame clones and is missing some. The repertoire includes about 160,000 clones, 88% of them detected once, and just under 3% sits in the top ten. The CDR3 length is 12 residues. V lost 4 bases and J lost 3, with 6 bases in between. Germline V gives CDR1 SGHVS, CDR2 FNYEAQ. To note about this clone: Antigen: not known.

The sample taken for sequencing was PBMCs. This chain connects TRBV7-6 to TRBJ2-5; D remains unclear. The TCR comes from a man aged 18-30 years in good health and CMV-seronegative. In DNA form, the CDR3 reads TGTGCCAGCAGCTCCCTAGAAGAGACCCAGTACTTC. Its translation: CASSSLEETQYF.